What follows is one T cell receptor beta chain and its context. Isolated RNA was reverse transcribed into cDNA used as the sequencing template. Measured with immunoSEQ multiplex PCR; TCRdb has only the in-frame clones, and not every one. The table lists about 140,000 clones, 45% to 60% of them singletons, with 4.8% in the top ten. The data derive from a study of CD8+ T cells in alopecia areata. Per germline, CDR1 SGHDT and CDR2 YYEEEE. After removal of 5 bases from V and 6 bases from J, the junction contained 4 bases not matched to a gene. CDR3 length: 13 residues. V and J are TRBV5-6 and TRBJ2-3; 9 bases agree with TRBD2. The clonotype originates from a human donor in good health. Specimen: CD4+ T cells sorted from blood. This CDR3 is CASSWTSVDTQYF. The CDR3 DNA sequence: TGTGCCAGCAGTTGGACTAGCGTTGATACGCAGTATTTT.